This T cell receptor beta chain comes out of a study of T cell responses to AZD1222 COVID-19 vaccine (dated by TCRdb to the early 2020s). For the wider study: TCR sequencing was performed for some 250 trial participants, of whom about 200 were given two doses of AZD1222 and some 26 were given two doses of MenACWY control vaccine. Trial participants were enrolled by age into 18-55, 56-69 and 70-plus year subgroups, with roughly 160, 29 and 62 TCR-sequenced participants respectively.

Overall results and qualifications from the work: Only a handful of AZD1222 recipients were SARS-CoV-2 seropositive at baseline, limiting conclusions about previously exposed vaccinees. Participants were mostly white British, with more females than males. The authors suggested clonal diversity may have been underestimated. Spike-specific TCR breadth and depth rose significantly after two AZD1222 doses compared with day 0 and with MenACWY recipients. Epitopes outside the regions mutated in the B.1.351 and B.1.1.7 variants were reportedly recognized by nearly half of the unique spike-specific TCRs. No day 14 peak-response samples were available, so repertoires were characterized only after the peak T cell response. Vaccine-associated CD4 TCRs spanned the whole spike protein, with dominant responses in regions 160-218 and 743-854. In the small 56-69-year group, the increase in depth fell short of significance, most likely because of low power.

In light of the paper, this sample's time point label describes: about 28 days (+/-7) after the second vaccine dose. AZD1222 recipients with second doses at about 4 weeks or about 12 weeks were pooled, because spike-specific TCR depth and breadth did not differ between schedules. Vaccinee samples were obtained from the UK trials COV001 and COV002, which included a single-blind randomized controlled phase 2/3 trial of AZD1222 (ChAdOx1 nCoV-19) in healthy adults. Trial participant PBMC samples were collected at day 0 and day 28 after the second dose for TCRbeta chain sequencing. As for this clone: Its binding antigen is unknown. Nothing much larger sits one base from this clone, and base qualities are not available.

The CDR3 regions of human TCRbeta chains were subjected to immunosequencing. The study's processing was this. Repertoire TCRs were matched against a reference library of SARS-CoV-2-specific TCRs generated with the MIRA antigen-specificity platform. Breadth meant the fraction of unique TCRs that were SARS-CoV-2-associated, whereas depth meant the fraction of total T cells that were SARS-CoV-2-associated. Using the MIRA data, each spike-specific TCR was mapped to the spike region that the TCR reacts to and placed in a CD4 or CD8 class. Log10-transformed breadth and depth values were compared by one-way ANOVA with Sidak's multiple comparisons tests. Not all clones reach the TCRdb copy of this immuneACCESS table, which keeps in-frame sequences only. Checked studies attribute under half of the gap to unresolved V genes and leave the rest unexplained. From that table come the V and J calls and clone size; the DNA was used to work out D and trimming. The sample table contains about 160,000 clones; only one count was recorded for about 91% of them. The ten largest clones add up to around 1% of the sample.

This sample comprised peripheral blood, obtained 28 days after the second AZD1222 dose. The sequence was collected from an adult who received the AZD1222 COVID-19 vaccine.

The DNA sequence is TGTGCCAGCACCCCCCGTTATGGCTACACCTTC. This translates into CASTPRYGYTF. This chain joins TRBV2 to TRBJ1-2, with no reliable assignment of the D segment. Looking up the germline V gene yields CDR1 SNHLY and CDR2 FYNNEI. V is cut by 7 bases and J by 5 bases, and the space between the germline ends is 8 bases. Counted from cysteine to phenylalanine, this CDR3 has 11 amino acids. Of all the DNA, just the CDR3 is kept, 33 bases in frame from base 1.